Listed here is a single TCR beta chain. This sample was taken from a study of cytomegalovirus exposure and HLA in healthy donors. J lost 2 bases, V lost 5 bases, and 6 bases had no gene match. This CDR3 contains 15 residues. Germline CDR1 and CDR2: LNHDA and SQIVND (reference sequence). PCR primers comprised 60 Vbeta and 13 Jbeta primers. Sequenced by immunoSEQ multiplex PCR; TCRdb stores in-frame clones only, minus some. The data show around 210,000 clones, around 84% seen once. These donors counted as nominally healthy when sampled, but unrecorded immune exposures were likely. The chain has TRBV19 and TRBJ2-7; 10 nucleotides line up with TRBD1. Material: PBMCs. The TCR sequence derives from a girl aged 2 to 10 in good health and CMV-seronegative. CDR3 protein: CASSFRDRGTYEQYF. The DNA of the CDR3 is TGTGCCAGTAGTTTCCGGGACAGGGGAACCTACGAGCAGTACTTC.